These T cell receptor beta chains were read from a single sample in a study of identical twins. MiXCR was run by TCRdb on the 5' RACE reads, yielding one entry per CDR3 protein. The sample lists more than 650,000 distinct CDR3 sequences, 5.5% to 6.5% occurring once. Input material: naive T cells sorted from blood. These receptors all stem from a young man in good health. Each CDR3 is given with its conserved first and last residue. The D gene is left open where the match is weak. The size entry is marked missing in some rows and otherwise reads once, few, many or a size class.

cdr3_nt cdr3_aa clone_size d_call j_call v_call
TGTGCCAGCAGCCAAGCACAAGCGGGAGGAAGCAATGAGCAGTTCTTC CASSQAQAGGSNEQFF many TRBD2 TRBJ2-1 TRBV16
TGTGCCAGCAGCTCTAGGGGGGGGCAGTACTTC CASSSRGGQYF many . TRBJ2-7 TRBV28
TGCGCCAGCAGCCAAGATGGGCGGATCTACAATGAGCAGTTCTTC CASSQDGRIYNEQFF . . TRBJ2-1 TRBV4-3
TGCGCCAGCAGCTTGGTACCGGGAATATCTCCTGGAGGGGAGACCCAGTACTTC CASSLVPGISPGGETQYF many . TRBJ2-5 TRBV5-1
TGTGCCAGCAGTCGCAAAGGGACAGGGCGAAACGAAAAACTGTTTTTT CASSRKGTGRNEKLFF . TRBD1 TRBJ1-4 TRBV14
TGTGCCAGCAGCTTTACGTTGGGGACAGGGGGTTACAATGAGCAGTTCTTC CASSFTLGTGGYNEQFF . TRBD1 TRBJ2-1 TRBV5-6
TGCGCCAGCAGCTTGTATGGGGGCCGTGTTACTTTCTTT CASSLYGGRVTFF many . TRBJ1-1 TRBV5-1
TGCAGTGCTAGAGACACTGGAGGAATGACGCAGTATTTT CSARDTGGMTQYF . . TRBJ2-3 TRBV20-1
TGCAGCGTTGCGCGCAGGGGGTCCTACGAGCAGTACTTC CSVARRGSYEQYF many TRBD1 TRBJ2-7 TRBV29-1
TGTGCCAGCAGCTCAAGCGGGTTAAGCCAAGAGACCCAGTACTTC CASSSSGLSQETQYF many . TRBJ2-5 TRBV12-3/TRBV12-4
TGTGCCAGCAGCCGAAGTCTGGGACAGACCTACGAGCAGTACTTC CASSRSLGQTYEQYF many TRBD1 TRBJ2-7 TRBV7-2
TGTGCCAGCAGCCCACACAGGGCGCGCCAGCCCCAGCATTTT CASSPHRARQPQHF few . TRBJ1-5 TRBV7-8
TGTGCCAGCAGTTTATTCCCGGGGGCGGGTCAGCCCCAGCATTTT CASSLFPGAGQPQHF . . TRBJ1-5 TRBV27
TGTGCCAGCAGTTGGGGCGCGGGGGGCCTTGACATTCAGTACTTC CASSWGAGGLDIQYF many TRBD2 TRBJ2-4 TRBV27
TGTGCCAGCAGCTTAGGCCTGGTCAGATTAGCCAAAAACATTCAGTACTTC CASSLGLVRLAKNIQYF . . TRBJ2-4 TRBV13
TGTGCCAGCAGCTTAGCGGCAGGGGCGAGCTACGAGCAGTACTTC CASSLAAGASYEQYF many . TRBJ2-7 TRBV7-9
TGTGCCAGCAGCTCAGGGGGGCTAGCGTCAAGCTCCTACAATGAGCAGTTCTTC CASSSGGLASSSYNEQFF many . TRBJ2-1 TRBV11-1
TGTGCCAGCAGCTATCCTTCCTACAATGAGCAGTTCTTC CASSYPSYNEQFF many . TRBJ2-1 TRBV7-8
TGTGCCAGCACCAAAAAGGGACGAGATAATTCACCCCTCCACTTT CASTKKGRDNSPLHF many . TRBJ1-6 TRBV12-3/TRBV12-4
TGCGCCAGCAGCCACCACCGGGATTCGGAAGCTTTCTTT CASSHHRDSEAFF few . TRBJ1-1 TRBV23-1
TGCGCCAGCAGCTTAGGAGGAGATAGCAATCAGCCCCAGCATTTT CASSLGGDSNQPQHF many . TRBJ1-5 TRBV5-1
TGCGCCAGCAGCCAAGTTCGCCTAGCGACAGACAATGAGCAGTTCTTC CASSQVRLATDNEQFF few . TRBJ2-1 TRBV4-1
TGTGCCAGCAGCTTAAGACGCGGCTTCACAGATACGCAGTATTTT CASSLRRGFTDTQYF many . TRBJ2-3 TRBV7-2
TGTGCCAGCAGTTACCGACAGGCACAAGAGACCCAGTACTTC CASSYRQAQETQYF many . TRBJ2-5 TRBV6-5
TGTGCCAGCACCAGCGGAGGGCTGAGCTATGGCTACACCTTC CASTSGGLSYGYTF few . TRBJ1-2 TRBV6-1
TGTGCCAGCAGTGATCTCGGGGCAGCATTCTCCTACGAGCAGTACTTC CASSDLGAAFSYEQYF few . TRBJ2-7 TRBV2
TGTGCCAGCAGACACACTAGCGGGAGGGCCGATGAGCAGTTCTTC CASRHTSGRADEQFF many TRBD2 TRBJ2-1 TRBV4-2
TGTGCCAGCAGCCAACCGGTGGGAGGCCTCTTGAAGCTGTTTTTT CASSQPVGGLLKLFF few . TRBJ2-2 TRBV4-2
TGTGCCAGCAGGGCGACAGTAGAGACCCAGTACTTC CASRATVETQYF many . TRBJ2-5 TRBV28
TGTGCCAGCGATAGAGGGGGCAGGACTGAAGCTTTCTTT CASDRGGRTEAFF many TRBD1 TRBJ1-1 TRBV12-3/TRBV12-4
TGCGCCAGCAGCTTGGCCATAGCGGGAGGGTCCTACGAGCAGTACTTC CASSLAIAGGSYEQYF few TRBD2 TRBJ2-7 TRBV5-1
TGCAGTGCTAGAACGGACGGGGCCGGGGAGCTGTTTTTT CSARTDGAGELFF many . TRBJ2-2 TRBV20-1
TGCAGCGTTGAAATCAGGCTCGAACGTGAGCAGTTCTTC CSVEIRLEREQFF few . TRBJ2-1 TRBV29-1
TGCAGTGCTCTTTCCGATCAGCCCCAGCATTTT CSALSDQPQHF many . TRBJ1-5 TRBV20-1
TGCGCCAGCAGCTTGTCCGTCCAGGAGTATGGCTACACCTTC CASSLSVQEYGYTF few . TRBJ1-2 TRBV5-1
TGTGCCACCGCCGACAGTTCCAATGAGCAGTTCTTC CATADSSNEQFF . . TRBJ2-1 TRBV15
TGCAGCGGCAAAGCAGGGGTTGCCTACAATGAGCAGTTCTTC CSGKAGVAYNEQFF many . TRBJ2-1 TRBV29-1
TGCAGTGCTAGAGATGGCACTTTTCGGCAGTTCTTC CSARDGTFRQFF . . TRBJ2-1 TRBV20-1
TGTGCCAGCAGCCCACCCTGGATAGAGACCCAGTACTTC CASSPPWIETQYF many . TRBJ2-5 TRBV7-2
TGTGCCAGTCACACGTTGTATTTGGGCACGAGAGGCGATGAGCAGTTCTTC CASHTLYLGTRGDEQFF many . TRBJ2-1 TRBV28
TGTGCCAGCAGCTTAGAGGGACAGGGGGCGCTTTGGCAGCTCCCAACCGGCGATACGCAGTATTTT CASSLEGQGALWQLPTGDTQYF few TRBD1 TRBJ2-3 TRBV11-2
TGTGCCAGCAGCGACATAGCGGGAGGCCGGGTCGGGGAGCTGTTTTTT CASSDIAGGRVGELFF many TRBD2 TRBJ2-2 TRBV5-6
TGTGCCAGCAGTTTACGGCAGGGTCGGGAGACCCAGTACTTC CASSLRQGRETQYF many . TRBJ2-5 TRBV12-3/TRBV12-4
TGTGCCAGCAGCTTTTGGCGGGAGGGTGCAGATACGCAGTATTTT CASSFWREGADTQYF few TRBD2 TRBJ2-3 TRBV11-3
TGCGCCAGCAGCCCCTCCGGGACACCCTCCTACGAGCAGTACTTC CASSPSGTPSYEQYF many . TRBJ2-7 TRBV5-1
TGTGCCAGCAGCTTTCGGGCCCGGGCCTACAATGAGCAGTTCTTC CASSFRARAYNEQFF many . TRBJ2-1 TRBV11-3